This T cell receptor (beta chain) was captured by sequencing in a study of blood T cell repertoires in COVID-19. Study-wide background: Italy, Spain and the United States were the sources of the convalescent and acute COVID-19 samples. T cells, B-cell-depleted T cells, or PBMCs provided the cDNA or gDNA that served as material.

How the authors handled the data: Reference gene primer amplification gave estimated nucleated cell counts. Assay used: immunoSEQ multiplex PCR; TCRdb lists only in-frame clones, some missing. That table gives V, J and clone size, and the DNA gave D and trimming. The table has some 400,000 clones, around 87% seen once. V was pared by 3 bases and J by 3 bases, with 4 bases of the junction left unmatched. The CDR3 sequence is 15 residues long. Germline V lookup: CDR1 MDHEN, CDR2 SYDVKM. This receptor was obtained from a human donor in a cohort sampled during active COVID-19. The sample comprised peripheral blood. This rearrangement joins TRBV28 to TRBJ2-2, with 7 positions matching TRBD1. The CDR3, as DNA: TGTGCCAGCAGTTTTGAGACAGGGTACACCGGGGAGCTGTTTTTT. It translates to CASSFETGYTGELFF.